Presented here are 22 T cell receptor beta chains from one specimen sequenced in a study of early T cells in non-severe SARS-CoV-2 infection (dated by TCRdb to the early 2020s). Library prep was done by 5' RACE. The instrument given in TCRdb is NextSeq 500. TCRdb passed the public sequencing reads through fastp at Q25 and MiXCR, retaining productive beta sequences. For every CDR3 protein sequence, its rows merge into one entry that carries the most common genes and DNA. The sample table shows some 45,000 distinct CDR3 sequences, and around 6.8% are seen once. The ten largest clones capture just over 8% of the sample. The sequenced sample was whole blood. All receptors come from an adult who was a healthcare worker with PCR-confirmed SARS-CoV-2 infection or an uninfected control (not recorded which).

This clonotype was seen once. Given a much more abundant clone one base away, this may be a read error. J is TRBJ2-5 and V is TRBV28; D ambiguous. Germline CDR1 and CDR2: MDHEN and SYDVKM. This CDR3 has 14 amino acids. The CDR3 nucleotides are TGTGCCAACAGTTTTTGGCAAGCGCAAGAGACCCAGTACTTC. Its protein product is CANSFWQAQETQYF. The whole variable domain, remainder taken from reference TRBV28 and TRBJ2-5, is DVKVTQSSRYLVKRTGEKVFLECVQDMDHENMFWYRQDPGLGLRLIYFSYDVKMKEKGDIPEGYSVSREKKERFSLILESASTNQTSMYLCANSFWQAQETQYFGPGTRLLVL.

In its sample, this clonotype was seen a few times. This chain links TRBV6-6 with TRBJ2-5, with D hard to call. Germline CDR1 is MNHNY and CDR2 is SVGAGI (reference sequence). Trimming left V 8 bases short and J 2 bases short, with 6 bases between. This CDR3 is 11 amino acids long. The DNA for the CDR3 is TGTGCCAGCGGCGTACAAGAGACCCAGTACTTC. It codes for CASGVQETQYF.

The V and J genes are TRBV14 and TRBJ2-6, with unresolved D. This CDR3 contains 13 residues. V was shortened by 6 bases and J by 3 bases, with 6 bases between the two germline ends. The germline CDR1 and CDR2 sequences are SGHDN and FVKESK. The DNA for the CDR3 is TGTGCCAGCAGTCTTCATGGGGCCAACGTCCTGACTTTC. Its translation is CASSLHGANVLTF.

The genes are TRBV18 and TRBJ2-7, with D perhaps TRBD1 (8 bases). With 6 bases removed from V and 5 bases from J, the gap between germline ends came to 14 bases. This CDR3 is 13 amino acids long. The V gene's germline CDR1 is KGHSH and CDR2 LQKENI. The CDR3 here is CASSYRGGHEQYF. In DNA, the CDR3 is TGTGCCAGCTCCTACAGGGGGGGCCACGAGCAGTACTTC.

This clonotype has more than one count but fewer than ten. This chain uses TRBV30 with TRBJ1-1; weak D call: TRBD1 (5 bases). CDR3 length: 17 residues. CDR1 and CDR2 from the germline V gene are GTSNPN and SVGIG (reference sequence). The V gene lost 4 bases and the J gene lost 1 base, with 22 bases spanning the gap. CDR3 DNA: TGTGCCTGGAAGGTATCGGGGCTTACCAAGCGGAACACTGAAGCTTTCTTT. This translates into CAWKVSGLTKRNTEAFF.

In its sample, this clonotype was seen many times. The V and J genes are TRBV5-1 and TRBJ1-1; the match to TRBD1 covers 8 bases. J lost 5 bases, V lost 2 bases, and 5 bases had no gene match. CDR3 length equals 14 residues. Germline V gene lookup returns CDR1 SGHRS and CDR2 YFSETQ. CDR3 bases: TGCGCCAGCAGCTTTCAGGGGGCCGGTACTGAAGCTTTCTTT. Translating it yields CASSFQGAGTEAFF. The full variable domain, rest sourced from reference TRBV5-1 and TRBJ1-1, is KAGVTQTPRYLIKTRGQQVTLSCSPISGHRSVSWYQQTPGQGLQFLFEYFSETQRNKGNFPGRFSGRQFSNSRSEMNVSTLELGDSALYLCASSFQGAGTEAFFGQGTRLTVV.

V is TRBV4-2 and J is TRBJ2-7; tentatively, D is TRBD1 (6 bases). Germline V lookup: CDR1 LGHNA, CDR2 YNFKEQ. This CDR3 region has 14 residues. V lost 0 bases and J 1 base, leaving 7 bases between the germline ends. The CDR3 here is CASSQDGQSYEQYF. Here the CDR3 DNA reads TGTGCCAGCAGCCAAGATGGACAGTCCTACGAGCAGTACTTC.

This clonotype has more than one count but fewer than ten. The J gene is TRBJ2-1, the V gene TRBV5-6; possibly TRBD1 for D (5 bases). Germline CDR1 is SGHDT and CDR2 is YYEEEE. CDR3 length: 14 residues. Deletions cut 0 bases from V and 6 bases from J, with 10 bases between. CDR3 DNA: TGTGCCAGCAGCTTGGAAACAGGAATCAATGAGCAGTTCTTC. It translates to CASSLETGINEQFF.

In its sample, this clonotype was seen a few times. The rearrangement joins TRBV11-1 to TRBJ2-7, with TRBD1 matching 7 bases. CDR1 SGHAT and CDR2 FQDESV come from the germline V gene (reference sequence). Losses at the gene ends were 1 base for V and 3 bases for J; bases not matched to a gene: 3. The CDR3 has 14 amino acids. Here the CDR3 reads CASSLGQGNYEQYF. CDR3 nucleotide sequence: TGTGCCAGCAGCTTAGGACAGGGAAACTACGAGCAGTACTTC.

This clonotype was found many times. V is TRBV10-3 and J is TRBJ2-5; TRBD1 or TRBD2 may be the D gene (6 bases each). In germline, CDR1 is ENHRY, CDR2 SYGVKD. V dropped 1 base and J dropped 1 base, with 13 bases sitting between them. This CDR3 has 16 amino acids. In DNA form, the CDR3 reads TGTGCCATCAGTGAGTGGGCGGGACAATCCCAAGAGACCCAGTACTTC. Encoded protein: CAISEWAGQSQETQYF.

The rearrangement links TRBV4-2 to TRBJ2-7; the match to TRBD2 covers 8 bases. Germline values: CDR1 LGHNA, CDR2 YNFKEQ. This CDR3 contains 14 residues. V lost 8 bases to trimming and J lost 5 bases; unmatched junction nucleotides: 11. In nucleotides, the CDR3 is TGTGCCAGCGGCTTTCGGGGGGGCCTAAACGAGCAGTACTTC. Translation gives CASGFRGGLNEQYF.

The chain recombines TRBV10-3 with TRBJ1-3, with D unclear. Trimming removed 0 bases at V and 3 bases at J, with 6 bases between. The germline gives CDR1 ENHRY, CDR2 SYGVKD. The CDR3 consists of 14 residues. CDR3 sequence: CAISESEFGNTIYF. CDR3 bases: TGTGCCATCAGTGAGTCGGAGTTTGGAAACACCATATATTTT.

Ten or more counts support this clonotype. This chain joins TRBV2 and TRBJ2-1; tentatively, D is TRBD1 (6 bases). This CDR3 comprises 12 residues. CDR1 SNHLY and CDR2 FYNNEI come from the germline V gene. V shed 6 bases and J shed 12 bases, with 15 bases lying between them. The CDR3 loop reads CASSKDRFVQFF. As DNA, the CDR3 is TGTGCCAGCAGCAAGGACAGATTTGTGCAGTTCTTC. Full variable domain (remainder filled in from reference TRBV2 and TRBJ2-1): EPEVTQTPSHQVTQMGQEVILRCVPISNHLYFYWYRQILGQKVEFLVSFYNNEISEKSEIFDDQFSVERPDGSNFTLKIRSTKLEDSAMYFCASSKDRFVQFFGPGTRLTVL.

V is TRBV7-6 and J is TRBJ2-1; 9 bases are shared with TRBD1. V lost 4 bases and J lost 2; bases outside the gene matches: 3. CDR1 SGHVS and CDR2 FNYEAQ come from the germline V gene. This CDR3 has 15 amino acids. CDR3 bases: TGTGCCAGCAGCTCAGACAGGGGGACCTACAATGAGCAGTTCTTC. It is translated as CASSSDRGTYNEQFF.

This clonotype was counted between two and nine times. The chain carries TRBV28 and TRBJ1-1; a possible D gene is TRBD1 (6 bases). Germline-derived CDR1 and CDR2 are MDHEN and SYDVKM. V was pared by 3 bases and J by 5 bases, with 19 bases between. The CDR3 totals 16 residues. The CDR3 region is CASSLRSDRPGTEAFF. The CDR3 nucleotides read TGTGCCAGCAGTTTGCGGTCTGACAGGCCGGGAACTGAAGCTTTCTTT.

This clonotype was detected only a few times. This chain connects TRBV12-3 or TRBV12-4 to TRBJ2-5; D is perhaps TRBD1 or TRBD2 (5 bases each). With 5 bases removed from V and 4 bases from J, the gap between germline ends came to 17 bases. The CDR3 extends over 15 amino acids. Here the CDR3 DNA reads TGTGCCAGCAGTCAGGTCCTAGCCCAGGGAGAGACCCAGTACTTC. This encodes CASSQVLAQGETQYF.

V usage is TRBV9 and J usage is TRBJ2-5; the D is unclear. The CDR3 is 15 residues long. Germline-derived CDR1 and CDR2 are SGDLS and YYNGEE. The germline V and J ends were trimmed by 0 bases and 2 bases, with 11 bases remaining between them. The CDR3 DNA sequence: TGTGCCAGCAGCGTAGGGCGATATCGACAAGAGACCCAGTACTTC. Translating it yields CASSVGRYRQETQYF. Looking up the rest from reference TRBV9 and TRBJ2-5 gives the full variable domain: DSGVTQTPKHLITATGQRVTLRCSPRSGDLSVYWYQQSLDQGLQFLIQYYNGEERAKGNILERFSAQQFPDLHSELNLSSLELGDSALYFCASSVGRYRQETQYFGPGTRLLVL.

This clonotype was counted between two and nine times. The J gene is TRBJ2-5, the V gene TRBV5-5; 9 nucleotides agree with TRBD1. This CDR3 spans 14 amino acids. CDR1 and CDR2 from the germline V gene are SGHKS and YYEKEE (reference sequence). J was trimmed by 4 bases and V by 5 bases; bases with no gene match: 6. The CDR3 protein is CASREGQGRETQYF. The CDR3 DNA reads TGTGCCAGCAGAGAAGGACAGGGGAGAGAGACCCAGTACTTC.

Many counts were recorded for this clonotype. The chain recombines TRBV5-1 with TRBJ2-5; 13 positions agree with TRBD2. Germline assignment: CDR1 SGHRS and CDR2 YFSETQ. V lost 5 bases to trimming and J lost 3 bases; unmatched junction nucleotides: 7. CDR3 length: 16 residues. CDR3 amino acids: CASRQGLAGIKETQYF. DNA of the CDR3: TGCGCCAGCAGACAGGGACTAGCGGGGATAAAAGAGACCCAGTACTTC.

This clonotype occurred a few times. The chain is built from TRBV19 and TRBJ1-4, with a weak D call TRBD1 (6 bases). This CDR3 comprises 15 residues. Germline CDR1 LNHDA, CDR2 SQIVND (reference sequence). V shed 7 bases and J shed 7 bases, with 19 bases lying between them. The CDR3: CASTQIGTRTEKLFF. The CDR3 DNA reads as TGTGCCAGTACGCAAATCGGGACAAGAACTGAAAAACTGTTTTTT.

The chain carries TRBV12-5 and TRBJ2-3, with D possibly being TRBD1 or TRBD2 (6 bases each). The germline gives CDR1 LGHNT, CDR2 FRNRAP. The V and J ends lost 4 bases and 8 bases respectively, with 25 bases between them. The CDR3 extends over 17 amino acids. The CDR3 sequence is CASGSTASGASVRTQYF. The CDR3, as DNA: TGTGCTAGTGGTTCTACCGCCTCGGGGGCCTCGGTCCGTACGCAGTATTTT.

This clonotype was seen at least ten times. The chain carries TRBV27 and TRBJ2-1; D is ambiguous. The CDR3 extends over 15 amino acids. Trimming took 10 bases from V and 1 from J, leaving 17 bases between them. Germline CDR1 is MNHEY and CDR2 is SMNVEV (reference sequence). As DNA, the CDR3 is TGTGCCACCTCACCCCGTGGGATATCCTACAATGAGCAGTTCTTC. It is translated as CATSPRGISYNEQFF.